The 20 T cell receptor beta chains below come from one sample, sequenced in a study of CD4+ T cells in melanoma. Generated by immunoSEQ multiplex PCR, the TCRdb table keeps only in-frame clones and is missing some. The table has about 10,000 clones, roughly 80% seen once. The sequenced sample consisted of cells from a culture (not recorded whether cultured in vitro). All receptors come from a human donor with melanoma.

This clone showed up just a few times. The J gene is TRBJ2-7, the V gene TRBV7-8; D is perhaps TRBD1 (6 bases). Germline V lookup: CDR1 SGHVS, CDR2 FQNEAQ. The CDR3 consists of 14 residues. The V gene lost 5 bases and the J gene lost 6 bases, with 17 bases spanning the gap. The CDR3 DNA follows: TGTGCCAGCAGCGCAACAGGGAGTCGGTCCGAGCAGTACTTC. It codes for CASSATGSRSEQYF.

The rearrangement joins TRBV18 to TRBJ1-6, with 9 bases fitting TRBD1. With 3 bases clipped from V and 14 bases from J, the junction kept 11 bases outside the gene matches. Germline V gene data show CDR1 as KGHSH and CDR2 as LQKENI. The CDR3 is 15 amino acids. DNA for the CDR3: TGTGCCAGCTCACCCCCGGGACAGGGTAAAAAGACCCTCCACTTT. As protein: CASSPPGQGKKTLHF.

This chain links TRBV19 with TRBJ1-1; no clear D. The length of the CDR3 is 12 residues. V was trimmed by 7 bases and J by 1 base, leaving 7 bases between them. Germline lookup yields CDR1 LNHDA and CDR2 SQIVND (reference sequence). The CDR3 loop is CASMGRNTEAFF. For the CDR3, the DNA is TGTGCCAGTATGGGGAGGAACACTGAAGCTTTCTTT.

The CDR3 DNA reads as TGTGCCAGCTCACCGGCCCCTATTATAGCGGGGGCCACAGATACGCAGTATTTT. Its protein product is CASSPAPIIAGATDTQYF. This sequence joins TRBV18 and TRBJ2-3; 9 nucleotides line up with TRBD2. This CDR3 is built from 18 residues. V trimming: 3 bases; J trimming: 2 bases; junction bases outside the gene matches: 12. Germline V gene lookup returns CDR1 KGHSH and CDR2 LQKENI.

This chain joins TRBV20-1 and TRBJ1-1; the D gene is possibly TRBD1 (5 bases). V was clipped by 3 bases and J by 5 bases, with 7 bases between them. The V gene's germline CDR1 is DFQATT and CDR2 SNEGSKA (reference sequence). CDR3 length: 11 amino acids. The CDR3 DNA sequence: TGCAGTGCTAGCAGGGTGACTGAAGCTTTCTTT. Encoded protein: CSASRVTEAFF.

Only a few counts were recorded for this clone. The chain recombines TRBV5-1 with TRBJ1-2, with D possibly TRBD1 on 5 matching bases. This CDR3 is built from 13 residues. V lost 3 bases to trimming and J lost 4 bases, with 10 bases between them. Per germline, CDR1 SGHRS and CDR2 YFSETQ. The CDR3 nucleotides are TGCGCCAGCAGCTCTGACAGTGGCTATGGCTACACCTTC. This encodes CASSSDSGYGYTF.

The table lists this clone with a count of one. This chain's CDR3 is CAISGGQGGETQYF. CDR3 in DNA: TGTGCCATCAGTGGTGGGCAGGGTGGAGAGACCCAGTACTTC. The chain joins TRBV10-3 to TRBJ2-5, with D perhaps TRBD1 (5 bases). The V gene's germline CDR1 is ENHRY and CDR2 SYGVKD. This CDR3 is built from 14 residues. V was trimmed by 4 bases and J by 4 bases, leaving 13 bases between them.

This clone showed up just a few times. The V gene is TRBV2, the J gene TRBJ2-3; tentatively, D is TRBD1 (5 bases). V lost 3 bases, J lost 3 bases, and 13 bases lay in between. The CDR3 runs to 15 residues. Germline lookup yields CDR1 SNHLY and CDR2 FYNNEI. The CDR3 bases are TGTGCCAGCAGTGAGTTAGGCAGGGCTACAGATACGCAGTATTTT. Translated: CASSELGRATDTQYF.

In DNA, the CDR3 is TGCGCCAGCACCAAAGAAGGGGTTGTGAACACTGAAGCTTTCTTT. This translates into CASTKEGVVNTEAFF. The genes are TRBV4-1 and TRBJ1-1, with D possibly matching TRBD1 (5 bases). CDR1 and CDR2 (germline): MGHRA, YSYEKL. The V end was cut by 7 bases, the J end by 0 bases, with 15 bases between. The CDR3 extends over 15 amino acids.

The chain joins TRBV7-9 to TRBJ2-1; D is uncertain. CDR1 and CDR2 from the germline V gene are SEHNR and FQNEAQ (reference sequence). The CDR3 is 14 amino acids. V dropped 6 bases and J dropped 10 bases, with 19 bases sitting between them. CDR3 coding DNA: TGTGCCAGCAGTTTGGCCCTGTTCGCATCGGAGCAGTTCTTC. It encodes CASSLALFASEQFF.

The chain carries TRBV29-1 and TRBJ1-1; D might be TRBD1 (5 bases). V was shortened by 0 bases and J by 2 bases, with 13 bases between the two germline ends. The CDR3 runs to 15 residues. Germline CDR1 is SQVTM and CDR2 is ANQGSEA. The CDR3 region has the DNA TGCAGCGTTGAAGAGACTCCGGGGCCTAACACTGAAGCTTTCTTT. As protein: CSVEETPGPNTEAFF.

This clone is a singleton in its sample. J is TRBJ2-3 and V is TRBV7-2, with D possibly matching TRBD2 (6 bases). With 2 bases removed from V and 8 bases from J, the gap between germline ends came to 14 bases. Germline CDR1 is SGHTA and CDR2 is FQGNSA. The length of the CDR3 is 14 residues. The CDR3 loop reads CASSLKAGGVTQYF. The CDR3 nucleotides are TGTGCCAGCAGCTTAAAGGCGGGCGGGGTTACGCAGTATTTT.

This clone appeared once. CDR3 residues: CASSVDRAPYGYTF. The CDR3 DNA reads TGTGCCAGCAGCGTAGACAGGGCTCCCTATGGCTACACCTTC. The rearrangement links TRBV9 to TRBJ1-2, with D maybe TRBD1 (6 bases). The V and J ends lost 0 bases and 4 bases respectively, with 10 bases between them. The CDR3 has 14 residues. Germline V CDR1 and CDR2: SGDLS, YYNGEE.

V is TRBV7-3 and J is TRBJ2-1; D possibly corresponds to TRBD2 (7 bases). Germline V gene data show CDR1 as SGHTA and CDR2 as FQGTGA. V lost 5 bases to trimming and J lost 5 bases, with 13 bases between them. This CDR3 comprises 14 residues. DNA of the CDR3: TGTGCCAGCAGCCGTAGGGGGGGGAACAATGAGCAGTTCTTC. This sequence encodes CASSRRGGNNEQFF. The whole variable domain, filled in from reference TRBV7-3 and TRBJ2-1, reads GAGVSQTPSNKVTEKGKYVELRCDPISGHTALYWYRQSLGQGPEFLIYFQGTGAADDSGLPNDRFFAVRPEGSVSTLKIQRTERGDSAVYLCASSRRGGNNEQFFGPGTRLTVL.

The chain employs TRBV5-1 and TRBJ2-7, with TRBD2 matching 12 bases. The CDR3 is 15 residues long. Germline V gene lookup returns CDR1 SGHRS and CDR2 YFSETQ. J was trimmed by 3 bases and V by 2 bases; bases with no gene match: 3. The CDR3 reads CASSLTSGGNYEQYF. The CDR3 coding sequence is TGCGCCAGCAGCTTAACTAGCGGGGGGAACTACGAGCAGTACTTC.

The gene calls are TRBV7-2 and TRBJ1-2; the D gene is possibly TRBD1 (5 bases). V dropped 2 bases and J dropped 5 bases, with 12 bases sitting between them. This CDR3 is built from 14 residues. Looked up from germline, CDR1 is SGHTA and CDR2 is FQGNSA. The CDR3 DNA is TGTGCCAGCAGCTTAAGGCAGGGTGGATATGGCTACACCTTC. It translates to CASSLRQGGYGYTF. Using reference TRBV7-2 and TRBJ1-2 for the parts outside the CDR3, the full variable domain is GAGVSQSPSNKVTEKGKDVELRCDPISGHTALYWYRQSLGQGLEFLIYFQGNSAPDKSGLPSDRFSAERTGGSVSTLTIQRTQQEDSAVYLCASSLRQGGYGYTFGSGTRLTVV.

The chain recombines TRBV7-8 with TRBJ2-5; 7 bases fit TRBD2. The germline CDR1 and CDR2 sequences are SGHVS and FQNEAQ. The CDR3 covers 15 residues. V shed 0 bases, J shed 3 bases, and the junction held 4 bases outside the gene matches. DNA for the CDR3: TGTGCCAGCAGCTTAGCAATGGGGAGGGAAGAGACCCAGTACTTC. Its translation is CASSLAMGREETQYF.

This chain joins TRBV20-1 and TRBJ1-6; TRBD1 matches at 8 bases. CDR1 is DFQATT, CDR2 SNEGSKA, per germline (reference sequence). The CDR3 length is 14 residues. With V trimmed by 3 bases and J by 10 bases, 8 bases remained unmatched. CDR3 sequence: CSASQGALESPLHF. As DNA, the CDR3 is TGCAGTGCTAGTCAGGGGGCCCTTGAATCACCCCTCCACTTT.

The chain uses TRBV18 and TRBJ1-2; D gene uncertain. The CDR3 has 17 residues. Trimming pared 1 base from V and 0 bases from J, leaving 15 bases between. The germline gives CDR1 KGHSH, CDR2 LQKENI. The CDR3 DNA reads TGTGCCAGCTCACCACAGGGAATACACTATGCTAACTATGGCTACACCTTC. Its protein product is CASSPQGIHYANYGYTF.

The chain couples TRBV30 to TRBJ2-7, with a possible D match to TRBD2 (5 bases). The germline V gene has CDR1 GTSNPN and CDR2 SVGIG (reference sequence). The germline V and J ends were trimmed by 1 base and 5 bases, with 15 bases remaining between them. This CDR3 has 14 residues. This CDR3 is CAWSAGYAGHEQYF. For the CDR3, the DNA is TGTGCCTGGAGTGCGGGCTATGCGGGCCACGAGCAGTACTTC.